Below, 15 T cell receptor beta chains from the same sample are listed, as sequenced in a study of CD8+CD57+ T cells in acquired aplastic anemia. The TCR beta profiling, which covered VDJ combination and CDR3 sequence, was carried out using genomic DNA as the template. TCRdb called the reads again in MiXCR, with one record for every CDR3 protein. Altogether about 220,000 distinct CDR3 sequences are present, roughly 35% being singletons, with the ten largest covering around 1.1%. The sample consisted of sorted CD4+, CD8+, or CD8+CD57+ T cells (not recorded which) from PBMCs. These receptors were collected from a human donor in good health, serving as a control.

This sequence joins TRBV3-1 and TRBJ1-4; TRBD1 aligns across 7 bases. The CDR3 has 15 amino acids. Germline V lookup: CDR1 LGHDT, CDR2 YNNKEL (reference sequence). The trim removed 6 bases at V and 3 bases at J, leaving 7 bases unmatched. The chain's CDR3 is CASRGEGAANEKLFF. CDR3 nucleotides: TGTGCCAGCAGGGGGGAGGGGGCCGCTAATGAAAAACTGTTTTTT.

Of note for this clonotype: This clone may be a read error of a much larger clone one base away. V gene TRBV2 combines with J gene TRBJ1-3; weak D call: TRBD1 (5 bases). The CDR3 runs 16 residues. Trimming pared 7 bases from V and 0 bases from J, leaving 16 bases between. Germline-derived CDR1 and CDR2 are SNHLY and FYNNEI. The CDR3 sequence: CASTLWDVSSGNTIYF. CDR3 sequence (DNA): TGTGCCAGCACCCTCTGGGACGTCAGCTCTGGAAACACCATATATTTT. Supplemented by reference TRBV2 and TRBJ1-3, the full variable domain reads EPEVTQTPSHQVTQMGQEVILRCVPISNHLYFYWYRQILGQKVEFLVSFYNNEISEKSEIFDDQFSVERPDGSNFTLKIRSTKLEDSAMYFCASTLWDVSSGNTIYFGEGSWLTVV.

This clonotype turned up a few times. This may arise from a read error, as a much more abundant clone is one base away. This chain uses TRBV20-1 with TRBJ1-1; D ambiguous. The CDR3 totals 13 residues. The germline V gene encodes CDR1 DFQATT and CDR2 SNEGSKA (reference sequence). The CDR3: CSARAGINTGAFF. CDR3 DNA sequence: TGCAGTGCTAGAGCAGGAATAAACACTGGAGCTTTCTTT.

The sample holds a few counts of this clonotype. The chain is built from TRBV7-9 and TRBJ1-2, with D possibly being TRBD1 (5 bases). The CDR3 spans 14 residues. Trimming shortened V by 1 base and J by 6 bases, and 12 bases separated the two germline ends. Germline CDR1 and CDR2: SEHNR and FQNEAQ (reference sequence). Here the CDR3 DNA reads TGTGCCAGCAGCTTAGTCCGGGGGACCCATGGCTACACCTTC. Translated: CASSLVRGTHGYTF.

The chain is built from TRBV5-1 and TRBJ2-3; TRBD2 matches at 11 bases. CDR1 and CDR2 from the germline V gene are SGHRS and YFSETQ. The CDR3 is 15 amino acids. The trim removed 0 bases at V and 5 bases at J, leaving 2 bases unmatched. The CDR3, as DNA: TGCGCCAGCAGCTTGGCTAGCGGGGGGTTAGATACGCAGTATTTT. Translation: CASSLASGGLDTQYF. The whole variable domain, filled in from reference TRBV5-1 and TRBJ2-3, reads KAGVTQTPRYLIKTRGQQVTLSCSPISGHRSVSWYQQTPGQGLQFLFEYFSETQRNKGNFPGRFSGRQFSNSRSEMNVSTLELGDSALYLCASSLASGGLDTQYFGPGTRLTVL.

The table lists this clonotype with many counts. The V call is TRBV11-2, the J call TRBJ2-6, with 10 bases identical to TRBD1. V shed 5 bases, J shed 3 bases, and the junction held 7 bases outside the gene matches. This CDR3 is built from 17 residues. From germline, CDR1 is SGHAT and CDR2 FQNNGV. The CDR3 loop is CASSHRTGGFGANVLTF. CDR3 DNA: TGTGCCAGCAGCCACCGGACAGGGGGATTTGGGGCCAACGTCCTGACTTTC.

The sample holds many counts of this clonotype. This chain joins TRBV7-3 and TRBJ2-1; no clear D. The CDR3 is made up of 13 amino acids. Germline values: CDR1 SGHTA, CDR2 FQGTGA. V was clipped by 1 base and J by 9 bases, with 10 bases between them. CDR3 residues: CASSLIGGSEQFF. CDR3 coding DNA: TGTGCCAGCAGCTTAATCGGTGGTAGTGAGCAGTTCTTC.

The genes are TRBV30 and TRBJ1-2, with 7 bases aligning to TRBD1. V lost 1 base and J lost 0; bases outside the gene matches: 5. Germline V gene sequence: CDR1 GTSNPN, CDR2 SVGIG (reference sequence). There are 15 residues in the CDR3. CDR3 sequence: CAWSDNRGANYGYTF. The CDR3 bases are TGTGCCTGGAGTGATAACAGGGGTGCTAACTATGGCTACACCTTC.

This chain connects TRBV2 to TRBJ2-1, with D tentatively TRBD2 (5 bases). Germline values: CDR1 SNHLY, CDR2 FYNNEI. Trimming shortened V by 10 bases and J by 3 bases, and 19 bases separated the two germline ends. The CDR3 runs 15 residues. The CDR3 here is CATSREADVYNEQFF. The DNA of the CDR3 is TGTGCCACCTCGAGGGAAGCGGACGTCTACAATGAGCAGTTCTTC.

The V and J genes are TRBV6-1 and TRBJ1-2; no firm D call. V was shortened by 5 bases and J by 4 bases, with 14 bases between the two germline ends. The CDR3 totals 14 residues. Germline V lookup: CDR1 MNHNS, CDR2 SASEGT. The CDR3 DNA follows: TGTGCCAGCAGTCCTCTATTTGGGTCCTATGGCTACACCTTC. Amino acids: CASSPLFGSYGYTF.

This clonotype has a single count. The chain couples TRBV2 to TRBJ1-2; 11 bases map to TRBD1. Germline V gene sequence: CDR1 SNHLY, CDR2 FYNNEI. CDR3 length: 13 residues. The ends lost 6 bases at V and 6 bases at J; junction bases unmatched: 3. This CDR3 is CASRGQGADGYTF. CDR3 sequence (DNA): TGTGCCAGCAGAGGACAGGGGGCGGATGGCTACACCTTC. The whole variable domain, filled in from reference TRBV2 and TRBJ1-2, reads EPEVTQTPSHQVTQMGQEVILRCVPISNHLYFYWYRQILGQKVEFLVSFYNNEISEKSEIFDDQFSVERPDGSNFTLKIRSTKLEDSAMYFCASRGQGADGYTFGSGTRLTVV.

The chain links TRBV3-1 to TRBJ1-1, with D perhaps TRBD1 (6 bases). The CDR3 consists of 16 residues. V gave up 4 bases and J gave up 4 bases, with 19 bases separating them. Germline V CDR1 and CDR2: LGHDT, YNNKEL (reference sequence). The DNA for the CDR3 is TGTGCCAGCAGCCTAGGGGGACCCAGCGGGATCACTGAAGCTTTCTTT. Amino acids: CASSLGGPSGITEAFF.

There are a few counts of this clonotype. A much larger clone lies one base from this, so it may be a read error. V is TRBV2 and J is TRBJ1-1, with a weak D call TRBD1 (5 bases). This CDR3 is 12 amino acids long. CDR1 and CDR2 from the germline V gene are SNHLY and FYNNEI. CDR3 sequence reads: CAGSLRDAEAFF. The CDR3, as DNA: TGTGCCGGCAGCCTCCGGGACGCTGAAGCTTTCTTT.

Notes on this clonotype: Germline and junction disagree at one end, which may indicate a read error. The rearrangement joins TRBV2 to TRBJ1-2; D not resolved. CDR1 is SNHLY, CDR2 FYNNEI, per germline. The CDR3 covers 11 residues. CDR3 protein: CASSDGLRNSF. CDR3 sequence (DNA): TGTGCCAGCAGTGATGGGCTTCGGAACTCCTTC.

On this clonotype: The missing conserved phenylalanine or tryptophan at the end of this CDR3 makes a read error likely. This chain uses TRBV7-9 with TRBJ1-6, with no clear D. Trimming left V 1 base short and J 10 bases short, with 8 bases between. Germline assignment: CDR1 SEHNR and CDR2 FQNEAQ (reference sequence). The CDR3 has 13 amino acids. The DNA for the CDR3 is TGTGCCAGCAGCTTAGGCACACACTCACCCCTCCACCTT. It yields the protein CASSLGTHSPLHL.